This T cell receptor (beta chain) stems from a study of blood T cell repertoires in COVID-19. Clinical history reported by participants formed the basis on which cohorts were assigned. In germline, CDR1 is SGHTA, CDR2 FQGNSA. V lost 0 bases and J lost 5; bases outside the gene matches: 9. The CDR3 loop spans 18 amino acids. Only in-frame clones appear in the TCRdb table, and some are missing; sequencing was by immunoSEQ multiplex PCR. The data show about 400,000 clones, about 85% seen once. The clonotype was recovered from a young woman with acute COVID-19. The sequenced sample was PBMCs or T cells enriched from blood (not recorded which). V is TRBV7-2 and J is TRBJ2-3, with 12 bases matching TRBD2. The CDR3 reads CASSLAVIGLAGLDTQYF. The CDR3 coding sequence is TGTGCCAGCAGCTTAGCGGTCATCGGACTAGCGGGGTTAGATACGCAGTATTTT.